A few counts support the clone carrying this T cell receptor (beta chain). What it binds is unknown. The donor group consisted entirely of healthy Caucasians. The sample belongs to a study of identical twins. General study results and limits: Monozygotic twin pairs showed more out-of-frame TCR alpha sharing than models estimated. Zero-insertion analyses might be partly confounded by invariant T cells like MAIT and iNKT.

Trimming removed 4 bases at V and 0 bases at J, with 13 bases between. The CDR3 runs 15 residues. In germline, CDR1 is LGHDT, CDR2 YNNKEL (reference sequence). TCRdb itself ran the 5' RACE reads through MiXCR, one entry per CDR3 protein. The repertoire holds roughly 570,000 distinct CDR3 sequences, approximately 10% seen once, with around 3.1% in the top ten. This sample also belongs to another study, concerning yellow fever vaccine responses in identical twins.

The clonotype was recovered from a woman aged 18-35 years in good health. The chain couples TRBV3-1 to TRBJ2-7; tentative D call: TRBD2 (6 bases). Sequenced: PBMCs. CDR3 loop: CASSPIAEPSYEQYF. CDR3 nucleotides: TGTGCCAGCAGCCCGATAGCGGAGCCCTCCTACGAGCAGTACTTC.